This TCR beta chain comes out of a study of vaccination effects on CD4 cells after COVID-19. Overall study results and limits: Whether induced by infection or by vaccine, clones showed marked clonal contraction late after vaccination.

Points on this clone: Its antigen is still unknown.

Assay: immunoSEQ multiplex PCR; the TCRdb copy retains only in-frame clones and omits some. The sample carries tens of thousands of clones, 55% to 75% recorded once. Antigen-specific CD4+ T cells were first expanded with viral peptide pools by the ViraFEST assay and only then sequenced. On day 10 of culture, CD4+ T cells were separated out. Having tested negative for nucleocapsid antibodies, the vaccine recipients showed no prior SARS-CoV-2 infection. Every well housed some 1.8 million PBMC, which grew in culture alongside 10 IU/ml IL-2 and 10 ug/ml peptides. The length of the CDR3 is 15 residues. Germline CDR1 and CDR2: SEHNR and FQNEAQ (reference sequence). Trimming at V came to 5 bases and at J to 4 bases, leaving 6 bases not matched to a gene.

The sample was CD4+ T cells from PBMCs cultured with SARS-CoV-2 spike peptides, taken before COVID-19 vaccination. The clonotype was recovered from a human donor who received a COVID-19 vaccine. V usage is TRBV7-9 and J usage is TRBJ2-5, with TRBD1 identical over 11 bases. The CDR3 sequence is CASSPGQGARETQYF. CDR3 DNA sequence: TGTGCCAGCAGCCCCGGACAGGGGGCGCGAGAGACCCAGTACTTC.